A single sample gave rise to the 16 T cell receptor beta chains below, sequenced in a study of response to subunit inactivated influenza vaccine. TCRdb recomputed calls from the RT-PCR reads with MiXCR, one row per CDR3 protein. This table holds more than 250,000 distinct CDR3 sequences, 21% found once. The sample in question was PBMCs from blood, obtained around 22 months after vaccination. The receptors here all came from a man aged 45 to 70 who received an inactivated influenza vaccine.

V is TRBV27 and J is TRBJ1-1; tentatively, D is TRBD1 (6 bases). The CDR3 runs to 14 residues. The V and J ends lost 3 bases and 4 bases respectively, with 12 bases between them. Germline V CDR1 and CDR2: MNHEY, SMNVEV (reference sequence). CDR3: CASSLLQGSTEAFF. In DNA form, the CDR3 reads TGTGCCAGCAGTTTGTTACAGGGTAGCACTGAAGCTTTCTTT.

The sample holds one count of this clonotype. A read error may produce the germline difference seen at one junction end. The chain joins TRBV12-3 or TRBV12-4 to TRBJ1-5; possibly TRBD1 for D (6 bases). This CDR3 has 16 residues. The CDR3 reads CASGLGGAKGNQPQHF. DNA for the CDR3: TGTGCCAGCGGTTTAGGGGGGGCGAAGGGCAATCAGCCCCAGCATTTT.

This clonotype was seen once. This rearrangement joins TRBV20-1 to TRBJ2-3, with D tentatively TRBD2 (6 bases). CDR3 length equals 17 residues. CDR1 is DFQATT, CDR2 SNEGSKA, per germline (reference sequence). Trimming left V 0 bases short and J 3 bases short, with 19 bases between. The CDR3 DNA is TGCAGTGCTAGAGATGTGGCTAGCGAAATACTAACAGATACGCAGTATTTT. Translating gives CSARDVASEILTDTQYF.

This clonotype was detected only a few times. An end of the junction differs from the germline gene, which may be a read error. This rearrangement joins TRBV28 to TRBJ2-1, with TRBD2 matching 9 bases. The length of the CDR3 is 14 residues. Germline V gives CDR1 MDHEN, CDR2 SYDVKM. The CDR3 DNA follows: TGTGCCAGCGGTTTAGCGGGAGTCTACAATGAGCAGTTCTTC. Translated: CASGLAGVYNEQFF.

The gene calls are TRBV7-9 and TRBJ2-7; D is unclear. Germline lookup yields CDR1 SEHNR and CDR2 FQNEAQ (reference sequence). V lost 2 bases, J lost 2 bases, and 10 bases lay in between. The CDR3 sequence is 14 residues long. CDR3 nucleotides: TGTGCCAGCAGCTTATTGGTACCACCCTACGAGCAGTACTTC. Its translation: CASSLLVPPYEQYF. The full variable domain, its missing parts supplied by reference TRBV7-9 and TRBJ2-7, is DTGVSQNPRHKITKRGQNVTFRCDPISEHNRLYWYRQTLGQGPEFLTYFQNEAQLEKSRLLSDRFSAERPKGSFSTLEIQRTEQGDSAMYLCASSLLVPPYEQYFGPGTRLTVT.

This clonotype was observed a few times. CDR3 amino acids: CSASEGSNEKLFF. CDR3 sequence (DNA): TGCAGTGCTAGTGAGGGTTCTAATGAAAAACTGTTTTTT. The rearrangement uses TRBV20-1 and TRBJ1-4; D gene ambiguous. This CDR3 is 13 amino acids long. Germline CDR1 DFQATT, CDR2 SNEGSKA (reference sequence). Trimming shortened V by 3 bases and J by 3 bases, and 8 bases separated the two germline ends.

This clonotype was seen ten or more times. The junction does not match germline at one end; this may be a read error. The V and J genes are TRBV5-1 and TRBJ2-5, with a weak D call TRBD1 (5 bases). Per germline, CDR1 SGHRS and CDR2 YFSETQ. This CDR3 spans 12 amino acids. The CDR3 coding sequence is TGTGCCAGCAGCTTAGCAGGGGAGACCCAGTACTTC. This translates into CASSLAGETQYF.

V gene TRBV29-1 combines with J gene TRBJ2-2; TRBD1 matches 9 bases. V shed 4 bases, J shed 2 bases, and the junction held 8 bases outside the gene matches. CDR3 size: 16 residues. Germline V gives CDR1 SQVTM, CDR2 ANQGSEA. The CDR3 DNA follows: TGCAGCGTTGCCTTACAGGGGGCCCTTAACACCGGGGAGCTGTTTTTT. This translates into CSVALQGALNTGELFF.

This clonotype was counted ten times or more. This rearrangement joins TRBV20-1 to TRBJ1-5, with 10 bases identical to TRBD1. With V trimmed by 4 bases and J by 6 bases, 3 bases remained unmatched. Germline CDR1 DFQATT, CDR2 SNEGSKA (reference sequence). The CDR3 contains 13 residues. CDR3 nucleotides: TGCAGTGCTACCGACAGGGGGCTTCAGCCCCAGCATTTT. This encodes CSATDRGLQPQHF.

This clonotype was counted only a few times. The chain recombines TRBV14 with TRBJ1-6; TRBD1 matches 7 bases. Per the germline V gene, CDR1 is SGHDN and CDR2 is FVKESK. Trimming at V came to 4 bases and at J to 10 bases, leaving 4 bases not matched to a gene. The CDR3 loop spans 13 amino acids. CDR3 protein: CASSPTGLSPLHF. The CDR3 DNA is TGTGCCAGCAGCCCGACAGGGCTATCACCCCTCCACTTT.

This clonotype was found a few times. The J gene is TRBJ2-4, the V gene TRBV29-1, with D possibly called TRBD1 or TRBD2 (7 bases each). This CDR3 contains 15 residues. Germline assignment: CDR1 SQVTM and CDR2 ANQGSEA. V lost 7 bases, J lost 0 bases, and 16 bases lay in between. Here the CDR3 reads CSGRGGSLAKNIQYF. The CDR3 DNA sequence: TGCAGCGGCAGGGGGGGGTCATTAGCCAAAAACATTCAGTACTTC.

This clonotype turned up a few times. V and J are TRBV4-1 and TRBJ1-4; D may be TRBD1 (6 bases). CDR3 length: 14 residues. Germline V CDR1 and CDR2: MGHRA, YSYEKL. V lost 7 bases, J lost 8 bases, and 17 bases lay in between. The CDR3 DNA reads TGCGCCAGCAAAAGGTGGGGGGGGCACGAAAAACTGTTTTTT. Translated: CASKRWGGHEKLFF.

In its sample, this clonotype was seen a few times. V usage is TRBV20-1 and J usage is TRBJ2-5; 9 bases agree with TRBD1. Trimming at V came to 3 bases and at J to 2 bases, leaving 10 bases not matched to a gene. CDR1 is DFQATT and CDR2 is SNEGSKA in the germline V gene (reference sequence). This CDR3 is built from 16 residues. CDR3: CSARDRDRAPQETQYF. In DNA form, the CDR3 reads TGCAGTGCTAGGGACCGGGACAGGGCCCCACAAGAGACCCAGTACTTC.

The V gene is TRBV12-3 or TRBV12-4, the J gene TRBJ2-3; D gene uncertain. V lost 3 bases and J 1 base, leaving 8 bases between the germline ends. The length of the CDR3 is 14 residues. CDR3 amino acids: CASSLTAGTDTQYF. Here the CDR3 DNA reads TGTGCCAGCAGTTTGACGGCGGGCACAGATACGCAGTATTTT.

The chain carries TRBV5-5 and TRBJ1-6, with D unresolved. Trimming pared 1 base from V and 7 bases from J, leaving 12 bases between. The germline V gene encodes CDR1 SGHKS and CDR2 YYEKEE (reference sequence). This CDR3 spans 15 amino acids. CDR3 region: CASSLSSNANSPLHF. The CDR3 DNA is TGTGCCAGCAGCTTGTCATCCAATGCCAATTCACCCCTCCACTTT.

This clonotype has a handful of counts. V gene TRBV20-1 combines with J gene TRBJ2-5; D possibly corresponds to TRBD2 (6 bases). CDR3 length: 17 amino acids. The V end lost 1 base, the J end lost 4 bases, and 22 bases lay between the germline ends. Looked up from germline, CDR1 is DFQATT and CDR2 is SNEGSKA (reference sequence). The CDR3 coding sequence is TGCAGTGCTAGAGTATTGGCGGGAAGCTCCCAAACAGAGACCCAGTACTTC. Its translation: CSARVLAGSSQTETQYF.